Listed here are 18 T cell receptor beta chains from one sample, sequenced in a study of shared clonotypes between healthy human individuals. Profiling relied on immunoSEQ multiplex PCR, and the TCRdb table lists in-frame clones only, not all of them. The sample contains around 2.5 million clones, roughly 93% of which appear only once. Sequencing used naive CD4+ T cells from PBMCs. Subset noted: CD45RA+ positively selected. These receptors originate from a young man in good health. Some clones in this sample may be carry-over from other donors' samples.

The V call is TRBV7-2, the J call TRBJ2-3, with D hard to call. The germline CDR1 and CDR2 sequences are SGHTA and FQGNSA. The length of the CDR3 is 14 residues. V lost 2 bases to trimming and J lost 3 bases, with 9 bases between them. For the CDR3, the DNA is TGTGCCAGCAGCTTAAGCCCCTGGACAGATACGCAGTATTTT. Its protein product is CASSLSPWTDTQYF.

This clone was seen just once. The chain has TRBV28 and TRBJ1-1; D is ambiguous. This CDR3 has 14 residues. Between the trimmed V and J ends, which lost 8 bases and 0 bases, there was a span of 13 bases. The germline V gene has CDR1 MDHEN and CDR2 SYDVKM. The CDR3 bases are TGTGCCAGCTCGAGCCGGCGGGTGAACACTGAAGCTTTCTTT. Translation: CASSSRRVNTEAFF.

CDR3 protein: CASSFGQGDPFF. The CDR3 DNA is TGCGCCAGCAGCTTTGGGCAGGGCGATCCGTTCTTC. V and J are TRBV5-1 and TRBJ2-1, with TRBD1 as a possible D gene (5 bases). CDR3 length equals 12 residues. Trimming cost V 2 bases and J 15 bases, with 15 bases left between them. Germline V gene data show CDR1 as SGHRS and CDR2 as YFSETQ.

As to this clone: Other nucleotide sequences from this sample produce the same CDR3. The chain employs TRBV2 and TRBJ1-5; weak D call: TRBD1 (6 bases). In germline, CDR1 is SNHLY, CDR2 FYNNEI. Trimming cost V 2 bases and J 2 bases, with 10 bases left between them. This CDR3 spans 15 amino acids. The CDR3 bases are TGTGCCAGCAGTGAACAGGGGAGAGGCAATCAGCCCCAGCATTTT. Its protein product is CASSEQGRGNQPQHF.

This clone was seen just once. The rearrangement links TRBV29-1 to TRBJ2-6; D unclear. Germline CDR1 and CDR2: SQVTM and ANQGSEA. Trimming removed 4 bases from V and 0 bases from J, with 7 bases in between. The CDR3 extends over 14 amino acids. The CDR3 sequence: CSVVRDSGANVLTF. The DNA for the CDR3 is TGCAGCGTTGTACGAGACTCTGGGGCCAACGTCCTGACTTTC. The full variable domain, completed using reference TRBV29-1 and TRBJ2-6, is SAVISQKPSRDICQRGTSLTIQCQVDSQVTMMFWYRQQPGQSLTLIATANQGSEATYESGFVIDKFPISRPNLTFSTLTVSNMSPEDSSIYLCSVVRDSGANVLTFGAGSRLTVL.

The gene calls are TRBV6-1 and TRBJ1-4; D is uncertain. V lost 6 bases and J 7 bases, leaving 12 bases between the germline ends. This CDR3 spans 13 amino acids. Germline V CDR1 and CDR2: MNHNS, SASEGT. The CDR3 DNA sequence: TGTGCCAGCAGATCTGGGTATGGTGAAAAACTGTTTTTT. The encoded protein is CASRSGYGEKLFF.

This clone came up once. The V gene is TRBV27, the J gene TRBJ1-2; 10 bases fit TRBD1. Trimming at V came to 3 bases and at J to 6 bases, leaving 7 bases not matched to a gene. Looked up from germline, CDR1 is MNHEY and CDR2 is SMNVEV (reference sequence). CDR3 length: 15 residues. CDR3 residues: CASSFSDRGRDGYTF. CDR3 DNA sequence: TGTGCCAGCAGTTTTTCCGACAGGGGGCGAGATGGCTACACCTTC.

The chain is built from TRBV28 and TRBJ2-2; D ambiguous. Trimming took off 5 bases at V and 3 bases at J, with 7 bases between the two ends. Germline CDR1 reads MDHEN; CDR2 reads SYDVKM. The CDR3 runs to 13 residues. The CDR3 loop reads CASSMTDTGELFF. DNA for the CDR3: TGTGCCAGCAGTATGACGGACACCGGGGAGCTGTTTTTT.

This sequence joins TRBV5-1 and TRBJ2-5, with TRBD2 matching 9 bases. Per the germline V gene, CDR1 is SGHRS and CDR2 is YFSETQ. V shed 2 bases, J shed 5 bases, and the junction held 7 bases outside the gene matches. The CDR3 length is 15 residues. CDR3 sequence: CASSFSGSFPETQYF. Here the CDR3 DNA reads TGCGCCAGCAGCTTTAGCGGGAGCTTCCCCGAGACCCAGTACTTC.

This clone was seen a single time. The rearrangement uses TRBV9 and TRBJ2-2; D might be TRBD2 (5 bases). CDR3 size: 13 residues. Trimming left V 6 bases short and J 5 bases short, with 11 bases between. From germline, CDR1 is SGDLS and CDR2 YYNGEE. CDR3 DNA sequence: TGTGCCAGCACCGGCGGGTTGACCGGGGAGCTGTTTTTT. Its protein is CASTGGLTGELFF.

This clone was detected once. The V and J genes are TRBV28 and TRBJ2-3; D uncertain. From germline, CDR1 is MDHEN and CDR2 SYDVKM. This CDR3 is 13 amino acids long. V shed 8 bases and J shed 0 bases, with 9 bases lying between them. CDR3 DNA: TGTGCCAGCGGGTGGGCCAGCACAGATACGCAGTATTTT. Amino acid sequence: CASGWASTDTQYF.

The rearrangement links TRBV7-2 to TRBJ1-5; D remains unclear. The V and J ends lost 5 bases and 2 bases respectively, with 10 bases between them. Germline assignment: CDR1 SGHTA and CDR2 FQGNSA. CDR3 length: 14 amino acids. CDR3 in amino acids: CASSLYIGNQPQHF. CDR3 in DNA: TGTGCCAGCAGCCTCTATATTGGCAATCAGCCCCAGCATTTT.

V and J are TRBV28 and TRBJ2-5, with D possibly TRBD1 on 8 matching bases. Germline V gene data show CDR1 as MDHEN and CDR2 as SYDVKM. The CDR3 loop spans 17 amino acids. Trimming removed 3 bases at V and 2 bases at J, with 19 bases between. CDR3 nucleotides: TGTGCCAGCAGTTTCTCGGACAGGGCAGCGGGACAAGAGACCCAGTACTTC. Protein sequence: CASSFSDRAAGQETQYF.

The rearrangement links TRBV5-1 to TRBJ2-3; no clear D gene. From germline, CDR1 is SGHRS and CDR2 YFSETQ. This CDR3 region has 13 residues. Trimming took 4 bases from V and 3 from J, leaving 9 bases between them. The CDR3 loop is CASSNKGTDTQYF. The DNA for the CDR3 is TGCGCCAGCAGCAACAAGGGTACAGATACGCAGTATTTT.

The chain employs TRBV29-1 and TRBJ2-7, with D perhaps matching TRBD1 (5 bases). Germline V gene data show CDR1 as SQVTM and CDR2 as ANQGSEA. V dropped 6 bases and J dropped 4 bases, with 16 bases sitting between them. The CDR3 is 13 amino acids. The CDR3 sequence: CSVKGILRYEQYF. In DNA form, the CDR3 reads TGCAGCGTGAAGGGGATCCTTCGATACGAGCAGTACTTC.

The V call is TRBV11-2, the J call TRBJ2-6; D gene uncertain. The germline V gene has CDR1 SGHAT and CDR2 FQNNGV. V gave up 5 bases and J gave up 0 bases, with 17 bases separating them. The CDR3 is 18 amino acids. CDR3 coding DNA: TGTGCCAGCAGCCTGGGATATCGCCTTAGCTCTGGGGCCAACGTCCTGACTTTC. It codes for CASSLGYRLSSGANVLTF.

The rearrangement links TRBV25-1 to TRBJ2-3; 12 nucleotides line up with TRBD2. This CDR3 is 14 amino acids long. CDR1 and CDR2 (germline): MGHDK, SYGVNS. J was trimmed by 8 bases and V by 3 bases; bases with no gene match: 3. Written as DNA, the CDR3 is TGTGCCAGCAGTGATAGACTAGCGGGAGTTACGCAGTATTTT. Protein product: CASSDRLAGVTQYF.

The chain recombines TRBV5-1 with TRBJ2-1, with D unclear. The CDR3 contains 14 residues. V lost 1 base to trimming and J lost 3 bases, with 8 bases between them. Germline CDR1 is SGHRS and CDR2 is YFSETQ. Here the CDR3 reads CASSLNSFYNEQFF. CDR3 bases: TGCGCCAGCAGCTTGAATTCATTCTACAATGAGCAGTTCTTC.